The 3 T cell receptor beta chains below all came from one sample that was sequenced in a study of shared clonotypes between healthy human individuals. TCRdb's copy holds only in-frame clones and misses some; the assay was immunoSEQ multiplex PCR. The profile covers 2 million to 2.5 million clones, with approximately 96% appearing a single time and around 0.13% taken by the ten largest. The sample consisted of naive CD4+ T cells sorted from blood. The subset is: CD45RA+ positively selected. Source of these receptors: a man in his late teens or twenties in good health.

The rearrangement joins TRBV7-9 to TRBJ2-3, with 7 bases aligning to TRBD2. CDR1 is SEHNR and CDR2 is FQNEAQ in the germline V gene (reference sequence). V shed 7 bases, J shed 6 bases, and the junction held 16 bases outside the gene matches. The length of the CDR3 is 16 residues. The CDR3, as DNA: TGTGCCAGCACGATCTGGCTAGCGGTCTTCGGGGATACGCAGTATTTT. Translated, it gives CASTIWLAVFGDTQYF. Full variable domain (missing parts from reference TRBV7-9 and TRBJ2-3): DTGVSQNPRHKITKRGQNVTFRCDPISEHNRLYWYRQTLGQGPEFLTYFQNEAQLEKSRLLSDRFSAERPKGSFSTLEIQRTEQGDSAMYLCASTIWLAVFGDTQYFGPGTRLTVL.

Notes on this clone: Relative to the germline gene, one junction end is altered; a read error may explain this. As DNA, the CDR3 is TGTGCCTGGAGTGTATATTTCCGCAACAGAGATGCGCAGTATTTT. This translates into CAWSVYFRNRDAQYF. The chain has TRBV30 and TRBJ2-3, with D uncertain. The germline V gene encodes CDR1 GTSNPN and CDR2 SVGIG (reference sequence). The length of the CDR3 is 15 residues. The variable domain in full, completed from reference TRBV30 and TRBJ2-3, reads SQTIHQWPATLVQPVGSPLSLECTVEGTSNPNLYWYRQAAGRGLQLLFYSVGIGQISSEVPQNLSASRPQDRQFILSSKKLLLSDSGFYLCAWSVYFRNRDAQYFGPGTRLTVL.

The rearrangement joins TRBV7-9 to TRBJ2-2; 7 nucleotides align to TRBD2. J gave up 5 bases and V 0 bases, and 9 bases lay outside the gene matches. This CDR3 has 17 residues. Germline lookup yields CDR1 SEHNR and CDR2 FQNEAQ (reference sequence). The CDR3 loop reads CASSLASLAVKTGELFF. The CDR3 DNA sequence: TGTGCCAGCAGCTTAGCGAGCCTAGCGGTGAAGACCGGGGAGCTGTTTTTT.